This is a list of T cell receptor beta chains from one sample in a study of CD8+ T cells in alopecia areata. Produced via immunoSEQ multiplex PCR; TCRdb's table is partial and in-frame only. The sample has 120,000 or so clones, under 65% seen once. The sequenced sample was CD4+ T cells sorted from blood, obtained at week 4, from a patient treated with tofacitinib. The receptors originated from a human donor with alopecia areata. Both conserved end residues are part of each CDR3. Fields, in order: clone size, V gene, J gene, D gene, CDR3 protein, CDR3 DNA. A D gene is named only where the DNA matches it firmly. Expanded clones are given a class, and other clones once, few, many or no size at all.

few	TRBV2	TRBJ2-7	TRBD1	CASSEVRGQDEQYF	TGTGCCAGCAGTGAAGTCAGGGGGCAGGACGAGCAGTACTTC
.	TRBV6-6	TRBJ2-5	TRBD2	CASSYSVAGGQETQYF	TGTGCCAGCAGTTACTCGGTAGCGGGGGGGCAAGAGACCCAGTACTTC
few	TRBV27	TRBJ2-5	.	CASRATREETQYF	TGTGCCAGCAGGGCAACTAGAGAAGAGACCCAGTACTTC
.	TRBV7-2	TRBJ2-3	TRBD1	CASRRSHRGEDTQYF	TGTGCCAGCAGGCGGAGCCACAGGGGAGAAGATACGCAGTATTTT
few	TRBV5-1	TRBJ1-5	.	CASSSGTDNQPQHF	TGCGCCAGCAGTTCCGGGACGGATAATCAGCCCCAGCATTTT
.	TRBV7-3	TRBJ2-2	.	CASSLSGTHGDTGELFF	TGTGCCAGCAGCTTATCAGGGACTCATGGGGACACCGGGGAGCTGTTTTTT
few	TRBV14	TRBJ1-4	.	CASSLLEEKLFF	TGTGCCAGCAGCCTCCTTGAGGAAAAACTGTTTTTT
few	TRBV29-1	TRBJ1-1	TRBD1	CSARGTGQYEAFF	TGCAGCGCTAGAGGGACAGGGCAGTATGAAGCTTTCTTT
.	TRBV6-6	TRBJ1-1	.	CASSYPPNRAEAFF	TGTGCCAGCAGTTACCCCCCAAACAGGGCTGAAGCTTTCTTT
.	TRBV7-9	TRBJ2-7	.	CASNLGIRGEQYF	TGTGCCAGCAACTTAGGTATACGAGGCGAGCAGTACTTC
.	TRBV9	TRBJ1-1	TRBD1	CASSVESQGDTEAFF	TGTGCCAGCAGCGTAGAATCACAGGGGGACACTGAAGCTTTCTTT
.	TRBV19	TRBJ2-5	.	CASSILPRGETQYF	TGTGCCAGTAGTATACTGCCTAGAGGAGAGACCCAGTACTTC
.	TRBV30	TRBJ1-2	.	CAWSPGQDYGYTF	TGTGCCTGGAGTCCAGGACAAGACTATGGCTACACCTTC
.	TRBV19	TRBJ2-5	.	CASSIRDNQETQYF	TGTGCCAGTAGTATCCGGGACAATCAAGAGACCCAGTACTTC
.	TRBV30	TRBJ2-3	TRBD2	CAWETAGLSLSLTQYF	TGTGCCTGGGAGACAGCGGGACTTTCCCTGTCCCTGACGCAGTATTTT
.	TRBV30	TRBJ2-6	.	CAWAYGGGANVLTF	TGTGCCTGGGCATACGGGGGTGGGGCCAACGTCCTGACTTTC
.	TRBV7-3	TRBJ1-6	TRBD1	CASSRQGRNSPLHF	TGTGCCAGCAGCCGACAGGGCCGGAATTCACCCCTCCACTTT
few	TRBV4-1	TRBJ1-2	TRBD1	CASSQPYSGTGNYGYTF	TGCGCCAGCAGCCAACCCTATTCCGGGACAGGAAACTATGGCTACACCTTC
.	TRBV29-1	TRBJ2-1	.	CSVALLGNEQFF	TGCAGCGTGGCCTTACTTGGCAATGAGCAGTTCTTC
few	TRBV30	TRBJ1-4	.	CAWKRGFSNEKLFF	TGTGCCTGGAAAAGGGGCTTCTCGAATGAAAAACTGTTTTTT
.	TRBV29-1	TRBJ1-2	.	CSDQTPFSNYGYTF	TGCAGCGATCAGACCCCCTTTTCTAACTATGGCTACACCTTC
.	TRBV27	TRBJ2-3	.	CASSSAYSGDTQYF	TGTGCCAGCAGTTCAGCTTATTCAGGGGATACGCAGTATTTT
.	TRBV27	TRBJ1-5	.	CASSLSRGGDQPQHF	TGTGCCAGCAGTTTATCGCGGGGTGGCGATCAGCCCCAGCATTTT
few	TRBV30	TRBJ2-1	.	CAWRRPTQLYNEQFF	TGTGCCTGGAGGCGTCCCACCCAACTATACAATGAGCAGTTCTTC
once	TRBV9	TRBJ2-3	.	CASSVAGTDTQYF	TGTGCCAGCAGCGTAGCTGGCACAGATACGCAGTATTTT
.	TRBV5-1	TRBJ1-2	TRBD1	CASSLQGVYYGYTF	TGCGCCAGCAGCTTACAGGGGGTCTACTATGGCTACACCTTC
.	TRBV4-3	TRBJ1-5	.	CASSQAPDQPQHF	TGCGCCAGCAGCCAAGCCCCTGATCAGCCCCAGCATTTT
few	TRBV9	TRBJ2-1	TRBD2	CASSGERGSYNEQFF	TGTGCCAGCAGCGGGGAGCGGGGCTCCTACAATGAGCAGTTCTTC
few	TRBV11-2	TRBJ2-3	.	CASSDVRTQYF	TGTGCCAGCAGCGACGTCCGTACGCAGTATTTT
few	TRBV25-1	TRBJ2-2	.	CATLIGGSGELFF	TGTGCCACTCTTATCGGTGGAAGCGGGGAGCTGTTTTTT
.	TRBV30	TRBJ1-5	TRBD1	CAWTASRAGGARSQPQHF	TGTGCCTGGACCGCTAGTAGGGCAGGGGGGGCTCGCAGTCAGCCCCAGCATTTT